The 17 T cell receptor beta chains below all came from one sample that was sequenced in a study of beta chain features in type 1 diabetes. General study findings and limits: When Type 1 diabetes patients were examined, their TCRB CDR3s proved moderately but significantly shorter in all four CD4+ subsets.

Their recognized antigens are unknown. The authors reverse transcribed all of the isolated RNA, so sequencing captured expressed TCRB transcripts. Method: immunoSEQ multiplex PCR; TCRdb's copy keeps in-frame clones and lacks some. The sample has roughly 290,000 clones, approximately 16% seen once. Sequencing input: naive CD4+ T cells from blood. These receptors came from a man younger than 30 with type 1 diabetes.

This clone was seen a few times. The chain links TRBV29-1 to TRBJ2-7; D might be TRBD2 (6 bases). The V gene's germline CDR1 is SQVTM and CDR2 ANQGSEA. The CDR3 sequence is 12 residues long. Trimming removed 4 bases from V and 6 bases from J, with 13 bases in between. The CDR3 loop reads CSVGGGVGEQYF. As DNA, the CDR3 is TGCAGCGTTGGGGGCGGGGTGGGCGAGCAGTACTTC.

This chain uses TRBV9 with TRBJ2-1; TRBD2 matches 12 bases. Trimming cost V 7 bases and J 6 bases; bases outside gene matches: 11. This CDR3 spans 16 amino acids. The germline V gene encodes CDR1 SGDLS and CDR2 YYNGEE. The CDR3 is CASLLPTGLAGNEQFF. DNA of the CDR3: TGTGCCAGCCTCCTCCCAACGGGACTAGCGGGCAATGAGCAGTTCTTC. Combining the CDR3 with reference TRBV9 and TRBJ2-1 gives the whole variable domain DSGVTQTPKHLITATGQRVTLRCSPRSGDLSVYWYQQSLDQGLQFLIQYYNGEERAKGNILERFSAQQFPDLHSELNLSSLELGDSALYFCASLLPTGLAGNEQFFGPGTRLTVL.

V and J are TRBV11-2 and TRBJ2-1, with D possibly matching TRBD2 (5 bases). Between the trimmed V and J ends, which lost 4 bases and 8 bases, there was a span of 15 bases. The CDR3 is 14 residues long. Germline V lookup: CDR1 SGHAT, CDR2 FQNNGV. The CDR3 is CASSSLTIVYEQFF. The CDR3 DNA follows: TGTGCCAGCAGCTCACTGACTATTGTCTATGAGCAGTTCTTC.

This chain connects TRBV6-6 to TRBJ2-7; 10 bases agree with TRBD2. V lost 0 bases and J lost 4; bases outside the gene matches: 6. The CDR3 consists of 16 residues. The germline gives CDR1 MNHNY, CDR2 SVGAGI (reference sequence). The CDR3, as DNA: TGTGCCAGCAGTTACTCGATTAGCGGGGGGCGGTACGAGCAGTACTTC. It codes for CASSYSISGGRYEQYF.

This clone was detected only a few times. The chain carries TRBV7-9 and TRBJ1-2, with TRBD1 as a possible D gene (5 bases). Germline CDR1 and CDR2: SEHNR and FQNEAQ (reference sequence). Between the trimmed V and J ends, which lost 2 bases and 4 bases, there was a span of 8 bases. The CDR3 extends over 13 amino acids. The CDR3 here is CASSLRGPYGYTF. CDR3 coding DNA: TGTGCCAGCAGCTTAAGGGGTCCCTATGGCTACACCTTC.

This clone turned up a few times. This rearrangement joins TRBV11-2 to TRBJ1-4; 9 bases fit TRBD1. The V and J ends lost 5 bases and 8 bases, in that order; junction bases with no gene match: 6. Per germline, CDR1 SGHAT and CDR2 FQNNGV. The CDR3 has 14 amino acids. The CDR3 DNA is TGTGCCAGCAGCCCGGGGACAGGGCACGAAAAACTGTTTTTT. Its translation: CASSPGTGHEKLFF.

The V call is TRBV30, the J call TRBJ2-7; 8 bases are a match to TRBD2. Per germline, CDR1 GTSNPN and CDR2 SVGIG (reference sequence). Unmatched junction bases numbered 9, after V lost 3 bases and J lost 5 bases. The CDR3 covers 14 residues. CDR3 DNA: TGTGCCTGGAGGTTTCAGCGGGGGCAGGACGAGCAGTACTTC. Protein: CAWRFQRGQDEQYF.

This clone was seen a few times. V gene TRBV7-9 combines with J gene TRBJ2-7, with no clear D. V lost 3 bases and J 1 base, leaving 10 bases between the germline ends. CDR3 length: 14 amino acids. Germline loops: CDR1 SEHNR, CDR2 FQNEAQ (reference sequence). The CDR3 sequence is CASSFRGDSYEQYF. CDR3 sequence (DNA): TGTGCCAGCAGCTTCCGCGGAGATTCCTACGAGCAGTACTTC.

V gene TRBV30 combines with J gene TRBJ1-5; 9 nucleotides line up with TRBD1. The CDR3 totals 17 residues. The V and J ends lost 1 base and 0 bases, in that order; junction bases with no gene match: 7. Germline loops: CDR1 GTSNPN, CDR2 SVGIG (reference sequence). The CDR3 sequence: CAWSADRGTFSNQPQHF. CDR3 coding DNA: TGTGCCTGGAGTGCCGACAGGGGGACTTTTAGCAATCAGCCCCAGCATTTT.

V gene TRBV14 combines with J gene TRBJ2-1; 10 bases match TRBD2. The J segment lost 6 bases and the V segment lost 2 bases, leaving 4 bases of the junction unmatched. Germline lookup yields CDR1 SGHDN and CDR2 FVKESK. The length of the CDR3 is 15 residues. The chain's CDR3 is CASSQLAGVINEQFF. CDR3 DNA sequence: TGTGCCAGCAGCCAACTAGCGGGAGTCATCAATGAGCAGTTCTTC. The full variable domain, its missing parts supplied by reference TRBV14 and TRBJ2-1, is EAGVTQFPSHSVIEKGQTVTLRCDPISGHDNLYWYRRVMGKEIKFLLHFVKESKQDESGMPNNRFLAERTGGTYSTLKVQPAELEDSGVYFCASSQLAGVINEQFFGPGTRLTVL.

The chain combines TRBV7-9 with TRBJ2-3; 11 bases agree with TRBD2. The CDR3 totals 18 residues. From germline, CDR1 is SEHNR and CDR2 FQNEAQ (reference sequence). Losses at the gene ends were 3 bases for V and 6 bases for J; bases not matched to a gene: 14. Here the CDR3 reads CASSFRLAGGQGADTQYF. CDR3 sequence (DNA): TGTGCCAGCAGCTTCCGCTTAGCGGGAGGGCAGGGGGCCGATACGCAGTATTTT.

The CDR3 reads CASSRQRGTWSGYTF. The CDR3 nucleotides are TGTGCCAGTAGTAGACAAAGGGGGACGTGGAGTGGCTACACCTTC. The V call is TRBV19, the J call TRBJ1-2; tentatively, D is TRBD1 (6 bases). The CDR3 covers 15 residues. Looked up from germline, CDR1 is LNHDA and CDR2 is SQIVND (reference sequence). Trimming left V 4 bases short and J 7 bases short, with 19 bases between.

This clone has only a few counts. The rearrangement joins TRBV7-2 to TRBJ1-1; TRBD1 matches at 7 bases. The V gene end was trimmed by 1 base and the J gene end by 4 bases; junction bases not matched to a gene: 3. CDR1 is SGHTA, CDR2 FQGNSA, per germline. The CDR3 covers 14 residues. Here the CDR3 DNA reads TGTGCCAGCAGCTTAGACAGGGGTTCCACTGAAGCTTTCTTT. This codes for CASSLDRGSTEAFF.

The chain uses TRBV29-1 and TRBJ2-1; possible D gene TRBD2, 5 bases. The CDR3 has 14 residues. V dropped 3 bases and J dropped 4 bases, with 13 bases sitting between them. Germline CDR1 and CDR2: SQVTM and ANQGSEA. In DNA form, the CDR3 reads TGCAGCGTTGAGACTACGACCCTATACAATGAGCAGTTCTTC. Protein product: CSVETTTLYNEQFF.

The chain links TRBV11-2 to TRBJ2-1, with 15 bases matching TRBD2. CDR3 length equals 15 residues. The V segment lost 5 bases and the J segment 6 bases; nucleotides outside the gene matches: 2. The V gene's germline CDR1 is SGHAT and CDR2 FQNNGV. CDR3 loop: CASSGGLAGGNEQFF. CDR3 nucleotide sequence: TGTGCCAGCAGCGGGGGACTAGCGGGAGGCAATGAGCAGTTCTTC.

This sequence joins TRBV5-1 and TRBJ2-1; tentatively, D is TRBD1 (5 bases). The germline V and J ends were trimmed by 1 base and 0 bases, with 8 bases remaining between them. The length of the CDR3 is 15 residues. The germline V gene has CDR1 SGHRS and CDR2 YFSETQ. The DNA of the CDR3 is TGCGCCAGCAGCTTGTCAGGGCTCTCCTACAATGAGCAGTTCTTC. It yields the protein CASSLSGLSYNEQFF.

The CDR3 DNA sequence: TGTGCCAGTGGACAGGGGAATGGTCGTAGGACAGATACGCAGTATTTT. It encodes CASGQGNGRRTDTQYF. The gene calls are TRBV19 and TRBJ2-3, with 9 bases that match TRBD1. Germline V gene lookup returns CDR1 LNHDA and CDR2 SQIVND (reference sequence). The CDR3 is made up of 16 amino acids. V was pared by 8 bases and J by 3 bases, with 12 bases of the junction left unmatched.